This TCR beta chain was sequenced for a study of T cell responses to AZD1222 COVID-19 vaccine (dated by TCRdb to the early 2020s). With regard to the full study: Because spike-specific TCR depth and breadth did not differ between the two schedules, AZD1222 recipients who got a second dose at roughly 4 weeks were pooled with those who got a second dose at roughly 12 weeks. A total of approximately 240 trial participants underwent TCR sequencing, of whom about 210 had received two doses of AZD1222 and about 26 had received two doses of the MenACWY control vaccine. Trial participants were enrolled into age subgroups of 18-55, 56-69 and 70-plus years, which contained 148, 28 and 57 TCR-sequenced participants, respectively. What the study reported, not specific to this receptor: In the small 56-69-year group, the increase in depth fell short of significance, most likely because of low power. Participants were mostly white British, with more females than males. The authors suggested clonal diversity may have been underestimated. Only 5 to 7 AZD1222 recipients were SARS-CoV-2 seropositive at baseline, limiting conclusions about previously exposed vaccinees. Spike-specific TCR breadth and depth rose significantly after two AZD1222 doses compared with day 0 and with MenACWY recipients. Vaccine-associated CD4 TCRs spanned the whole spike protein, with dominant responses in regions 160-218 and 743-854. Nearly half of unique spike-specific TCRs reportedly recognized epitopes outside regions mutated in the B.1.351 and B.1.1.7 variants. Because no day 14 peak-response samples were available, the repertoires could be characterized only after the peak T cell response.

In this sample, this clone turned up once. This clone's antigen is unknown. Nothing much larger sits one base from this clone, and base qualities are not available. Interpreted using the paper, the time point label stands for: baseline before first vaccination. Vaccinee samples were obtained from the UK trials COV001 and COV002, which included a single-blind randomized controlled phase 2/3 trial of AZD1222 (ChAdOx1 nCoV-19) in healthy adults. For TCRbeta chain sequencing, PBMC samples from trial participants were taken at day 0 and at day 28 after the second dose. The germline V gene specifies WSHSY as CDR1 and SAAADI as CDR2. The CDR3 runs 12 amino acids, cysteine and phenylalanine included. Left in the record is the CDR3 DNA by itself, 36 bases read in frame from the first base. V is shortened by 8 bases, J by 6 bases, and the region joining them spans 13 bases. The CDR3 regions of human TCRbeta chains were analyzed by immunosequencing. The authors' pipeline ran thus. TCRs in the repertoires were compared against a reference library of SARS-CoV-2-specific TCRs that had been generated with the MIRA antigen-specificity platform. Breadth meant the fraction of unique TCRs that were SARS-CoV-2-associated, whereas depth meant the fraction of total T cells that were SARS-CoV-2-associated. Using the MIRA data, each spike-specific TCR was assigned both to the spike region to which the TCR was reactive and to a CD4 or CD8 class. Log10-transformed breadth and depth values were compared by one-way ANOVA with Sidak's multiple comparisons tests. TCRdb provides this immuneACCESS table in a form limited to in-frame rearrangements. Some clones are lacking; in checked studies, under half of them reflect an unresolved V gene, and why the rest are absent is not known. The D gene and trimming were derived from the DNA, and the V and J assignments and clone size from that table. The sample profile shows 90,000 to 140,000 clones; 85% to 90% of them were found once. The ten most abundant clones make up around 8.4% of the sample.

The sample was peripheral blood, taken on day 0 of AZD1222 vaccination. This clonotype originated in an adult in good health. The chain uses TRBV10-2 and TRBJ2-5; D gene: possibly TRBD2, on 5 matching bases. The CDR3 in this case is CASRDLSQTQYF. The nucleotide sequence reads TGCGCCAGCCGGGATTTGAGCCAGACCCAGTACTTC.